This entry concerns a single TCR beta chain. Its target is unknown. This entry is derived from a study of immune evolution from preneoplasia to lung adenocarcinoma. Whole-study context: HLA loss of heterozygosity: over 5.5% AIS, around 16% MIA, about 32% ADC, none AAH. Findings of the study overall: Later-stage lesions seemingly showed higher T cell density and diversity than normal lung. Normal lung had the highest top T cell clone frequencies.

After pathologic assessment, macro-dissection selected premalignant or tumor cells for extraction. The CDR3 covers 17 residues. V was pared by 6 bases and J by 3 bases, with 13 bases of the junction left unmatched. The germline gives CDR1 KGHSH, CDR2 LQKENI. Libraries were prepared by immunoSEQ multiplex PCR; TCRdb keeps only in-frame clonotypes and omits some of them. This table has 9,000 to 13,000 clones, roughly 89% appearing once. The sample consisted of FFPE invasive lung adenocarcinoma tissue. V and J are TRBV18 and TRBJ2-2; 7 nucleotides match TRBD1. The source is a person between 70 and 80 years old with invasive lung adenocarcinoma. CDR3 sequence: CASSAVPPQGYTGELFF. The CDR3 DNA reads TGTGCCAGCTCCGCAGTTCCCCCACAGGGGTACACCGGGGAGCTGTTTTTT.